The 25 T cell receptor beta chains reported below all come from one sample, sequenced in a study of cytomegalovirus exposure and HLA in healthy donors. The PCR contained 60 Vbeta and 13 Jbeta primers. Assay: immunoSEQ multiplex PCR; the TCRdb copy retains only in-frame clones and omits some. The data hold about 160,000 clones, with roughly 72% observed a single time. The sample taken for sequencing was PBMCs. The receptor source for this set is a woman in her thirties or forties in good health and CMV-seronegative.

This chain connects TRBV7-2 to TRBJ1-1; no clear D gene. CDR3 length: 13 residues. The V gene's germline CDR1 is SGHTA and CDR2 FQGNSA. V dropped 2 bases and J dropped 0 bases, with 4 bases sitting between them. The CDR3 region has the DNA TGTGCCAGCAGCTTAACAGTGAACACTGAAGCTTTCTTT. This translates into CASSLTVNTEAFF.

This clone was recorded a few times. The chain recombines TRBV6-5 with TRBJ2-7; 8 bases align to TRBD2. Germline V gene lookup returns CDR1 MNHEY and CDR2 SVGAGI. The V segment lost 6 bases and the J segment 13 bases; nucleotides outside the gene matches: 11. The CDR3 consists of 12 residues. The CDR3 loop is CASSPIAGKLYF. CDR3 nucleotide sequence: TGTGCCAGCAGCCCCATAGCGGGAAAGCTATACTTC.

The rearrangement uses TRBV7-9 and TRBJ1-2, with D maybe TRBD1 (5 bases). V was pared by 1 base and J by 7 bases, with 7 bases between. Germline V gene data show CDR1 as SEHNR and CDR2 as FQNEAQ (reference sequence). This CDR3 has 12 residues. In DNA form, the CDR3 reads TGTGCCAGCAGCTTAGACAGGCTTGGCTACACCTTC. As protein: CASSLDRLGYTF.

This CDR3 reads CASSELAGGDEQFF. The CDR3 DNA is TGTGCCAGCAGTGAACTAGCGGGAGGGGATGAGCAGTTCTTC. The chain recombines TRBV6-4 with TRBJ2-1; 13 bases are shared with TRBD2. Germline V gene data show CDR1 as MRHNA and CDR2 as SNTAGT. The CDR3 consists of 14 residues. The J segment lost 8 bases and the V segment lost 3 bases, leaving 1 base of the junction unmatched.

The chain couples TRBV29-1 to TRBJ1-2; weak D call: TRBD1 (6 bases). From germline, CDR1 is SQVTM and CDR2 ANQGSEA. The CDR3 has 13 amino acids. V was pared by 6 bases and J by 3 bases, with 14 bases between. The CDR3 nucleotides read TGCAGCGTCGGCAGGGGTAGAGACTATGGCTACACCTTC. This sequence encodes CSVGRGRDYGYTF. The whole variable domain, remainder taken from reference TRBV29-1 and TRBJ1-2, is SAVISQKPSRDICQRGTSLTIQCQVDSQVTMMFWYRQQPGQSLTLIATANQGSEATYESGFVIDKFPISRPNLTFSTLTVSNMSPEDSSIYLCSVGRGRDYGYTFGSGTRLTVV.

The genes are TRBV2 and TRBJ2-7; D perhaps matches TRBD1 (6 bases). The germline V gene encodes CDR1 SNHLY and CDR2 FYNNEI. The CDR3 is 14 residues long. Trimming cost V 3 bases and J 3 bases, with 12 bases left between them. As DNA, the CDR3 is TGTGCCAGCAGTGATGGGGTCAGGGGCTACGAGCAGTACTTC. Amino acid sequence: CASSDGVRGYEQYF.

The V and J genes are TRBV10-3 and TRBJ2-2; TRBD2 matches at 7 bases. The length of the CDR3 is 17 residues. In germline, CDR1 is ENHRY, CDR2 SYGVKD. With V trimmed by 6 bases and J by 0 bases, 10 bases remained unmatched. CDR3 sequence: CAISSSISGSNTGELFF. In DNA form, the CDR3 reads TGTGCCATCAGCTCTAGTATTAGCGGGTCGAACACCGGGGAGCTGTTTTTT.

V is TRBV5-1 and J is TRBJ2-2; 11 bases match TRBD2. The CDR3 consists of 16 residues. The V and J ends lost 0 bases and 5 bases, in that order; junction bases with no gene match: 3. Per germline, CDR1 SGHRS and CDR2 YFSETQ. As DNA, the CDR3 is TGCGCCAGCAGCTTGGCACTAGCGGGAGAGACCGGGGAGCTGTTTTTT. Its translation is CASSLALAGETGELFF.

The chain employs TRBV29-1 and TRBJ2-2; D may be TRBD2 (6 bases). From germline, CDR1 is SQVTM and CDR2 ANQGSEA. CDR3 length: 16 amino acids. V was pared by 3 bases and J by 1 base, with 15 bases between. The CDR3 DNA is TGCAGCGTTGAGAGGTGGGGCGGGAAGAACACCGGGGAGCTGTTTTTT. This encodes CSVERWGGKNTGELFF.

The CDR3 DNA follows: TGTGCCACCCGCGGGACTAGCGGGAGTAGGGGGTCTGGAGATACGCAGTATTTT. The encoded protein is CATRGTSGSRGSGDTQYF. The V and J genes are TRBV6-4 and TRBJ2-3; TRBD2 agrees at 14 bases. The germline gives CDR1 MRHNA, CDR2 SNTAGT. V dropped 10 bases and J dropped 5; count of bases not matched to a gene: 17. The CDR3 is made up of 18 amino acids.

CDR3 region: CASRLRGQPSSYEQYF. As DNA, the CDR3 is TGTGCCAGCAGGTTGCGGGGACAGCCGAGCTCCTACGAGCAGTACTTC. The chain links TRBV27 to TRBJ2-7, with a weak D call TRBD1 (7 bases). Germline lookup yields CDR1 MNHEY and CDR2 SMNVEV (reference sequence). The CDR3 length is 16 residues. Trimming pared 6 bases from V and 0 bases from J, leaving 18 bases between.

This clone was seen a single time. The chain has TRBV6-6 and TRBJ2-3, with TRBD1 matching 8 bases. The CDR3 consists of 12 residues. Germline CDR1 MNHNY, CDR2 SVGAGI (reference sequence). Trimming removed 5 bases from V and 5 bases from J; junction bases left unmatched: 0. For the CDR3, the DNA is TGTGCCAGCAGTGACAGGGGAGATACGCAGTATTTT. Protein: CASSDRGDTQYF.

The chain couples TRBV19 to TRBJ1-2; tentative D call: TRBD1 (5 bases). V lost 6 bases and J 5 bases, leaving 19 bases between the germline ends. Germline lookup yields CDR1 LNHDA and CDR2 SQIVND (reference sequence). The CDR3 runs to 15 residues. The DNA for the CDR3 is TGTGCCAGTAGCATCACAACAGGAGGGCTATATGGCTACACCTTC. Amino acids: CASSITTGGLYGYTF.

In this sample, this clone turned up once. J is TRBJ1-4 and V is TRBV30; D remains ambiguous. Trimming pared 2 bases from V and 5 bases from J, leaving 9 bases between. Germline CDR1 GTSNPN, CDR2 SVGIG (reference sequence). This CDR3 region has 13 residues. The CDR3 here is CAWSMGRNEKLFF. The DNA for the CDR3 is TGTGCCTGGAGTATGGGGAGGAATGAAAAACTGTTTTTT.

The V and J genes are TRBV6-6 and TRBJ2-3; D perhaps matches TRBD2 (5 bases). The V and J ends lost 7 bases and 3 bases respectively, with 17 bases between them. The CDR3 length is 15 residues. Germline CDR1 MNHNY, CDR2 SVGAGI (reference sequence). CDR3 nucleotide sequence: TGTGCCAGCACACCACCGAGGGCACGGACAGATACGCAGTATTTT. As protein: CASTPPRARTDTQYF.

The rearrangement joins TRBV25-1 to TRBJ1-2, with D perhaps TRBD1 (5 bases). The germline gives CDR1 MGHDK, CDR2 SYGVNS. Trimming removed 8 bases from V and 1 base from J, with 11 bases in between. This CDR3 has 13 residues. The CDR3: CASRGRGNYGYTF. As DNA, the CDR3 is TGTGCCAGCCGGGGGAGAGGTAACTATGGCTACACCTTC.

The genes are TRBV6-5 and TRBJ1-3; D uncertain. The V end lost 7 bases, the J end lost 0 bases, and 13 bases lay between the germline ends. Germline V gene lookup returns CDR1 MNHEY and CDR2 SVGAGI. This CDR3 comprises 15 residues. Here the CDR3 reads CASTVRGSSGNTIYF. CDR3 DNA sequence: TGTGCCAGCACCGTCCGGGGTTCCTCTGGAAACACCATATATTTT.

The rearrangement links TRBV9 to TRBJ1-4; possibly TRBD1 for D (5 bases). Trimming stripped 4 bases from V and 1 base from J, with 8 bases between. Germline values: CDR1 SGDLS, CDR2 YYNGEE. The CDR3 extends over 14 amino acids. The DNA for the CDR3 is TGTGCCAGCAGCCCGGGGGTAACTAATGAAAAACTGTTTTTT. Amino acid sequence: CASSPGVTNEKLFF.

The V and J genes are TRBV18 and TRBJ2-1; possible D gene TRBD1, 6 bases. The V gene lost 2 bases and the J gene lost 6 bases, with 14 bases spanning the gap. The CDR3 covers 15 residues. Per germline, CDR1 KGHSH and CDR2 LQKENI. The CDR3 protein is CASSPTGKVLNEQFF. In DNA, the CDR3 is TGTGCCAGCTCACCAACAGGGAAGGTGCTCAATGAGCAGTTCTTC.

This clone was counted a single time. The chain is built from TRBV29-1 and TRBJ2-1; 10 bases map to TRBD2. Germline-derived CDR1 and CDR2 are SQVTM and ANQGSEA. Unmatched junction bases numbered 9, after V lost 4 bases and J lost 9 bases. CDR3 length: 14 amino acids. The CDR3 bases are TGCAGCGTTGGTCTAGCGGGAGTGGGCGCTGAGCAGTTCTTC. It yields the protein CSVGLAGVGAEQFF.

V usage is TRBV18 and J usage is TRBJ1-5; a weak D match, TRBD1 (5 bases). CDR3 length equals 15 residues. V lost 4 bases and J 8 bases, leaving 18 bases between the germline ends. Germline lookup yields CDR1 KGHSH and CDR2 LQKENI. CDR3 amino acids: CASSQGMGGEEPQHF. As DNA, the CDR3 is TGTGCCAGCTCACAGGGAATGGGGGGTGAGGAGCCCCAGCATTTT.

J is TRBJ2-7 and V is TRBV5-1; possible D gene TRBD1, 6 bases. V lost 7 bases and J 0 bases, leaving 11 bases between the germline ends. This CDR3 comprises 13 residues. Germline CDR1 SGHRS, CDR2 YFSETQ. Here the CDR3 reads CASRQDTSYEQYF. The CDR3, as DNA: TGCGCCAGCCGACAGGATACCTCCTACGAGCAGTACTTC.

This chain links TRBV29-1 with TRBJ1-1; D is ambiguous. Between the trimmed V and J ends, which lost 1 base and 4 bases, there was a span of 13 bases. CDR3 length: 14 residues. CDR1 and CDR2 from the germline V gene are SQVTM and ANQGSEA. CDR3 sequence (DNA): TGCAGCGTTGAAGGGCAGCGCTTGAGCACTGAAGCTTTCTTT. Its translation is CSVEGQRLSTEAFF.

CDR3 sequence: CASSEGAGTEAFF. The CDR3 bases are TGTGCCAGCAGCGAGGGGGCCGGCACTGAAGCTTTCTTT. The genes are TRBV9 and TRBJ1-1; the match to TRBD1 covers 7 bases. CDR1 is SGDLS, CDR2 YYNGEE, per germline. The CDR3 has 13 residues. J gave up 4 bases and V 3 bases, and 3 bases lay outside the gene matches.

This clone has more than one count but fewer than ten. The chain is built from TRBV5-1 and TRBJ1-1; D gene unclear. V was clipped by 1 base and J by 9 bases, with 19 bases between them. This CDR3 contains 15 residues. In germline, CDR1 is SGHRS, CDR2 YFSETQ. In DNA form, the CDR3 reads TGCGCCAGCAGCTTGCCGGAGGGATCCTACGGTAAAGCTTTCTTT. This sequence encodes CASSLPEGSYGKAFF.